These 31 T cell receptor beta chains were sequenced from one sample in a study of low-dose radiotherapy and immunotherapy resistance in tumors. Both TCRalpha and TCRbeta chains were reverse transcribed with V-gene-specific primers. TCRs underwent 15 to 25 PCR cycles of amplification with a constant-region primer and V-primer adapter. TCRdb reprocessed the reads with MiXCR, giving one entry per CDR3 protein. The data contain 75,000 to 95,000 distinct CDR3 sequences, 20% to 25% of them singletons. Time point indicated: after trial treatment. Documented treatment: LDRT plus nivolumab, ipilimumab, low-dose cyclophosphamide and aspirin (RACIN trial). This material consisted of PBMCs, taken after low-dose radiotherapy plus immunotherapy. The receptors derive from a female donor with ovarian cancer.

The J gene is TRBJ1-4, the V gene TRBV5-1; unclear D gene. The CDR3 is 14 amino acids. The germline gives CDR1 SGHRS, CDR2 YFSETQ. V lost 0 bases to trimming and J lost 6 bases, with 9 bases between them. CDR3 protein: CASSLEGRDEKLFF. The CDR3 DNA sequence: TGCGCCAGCAGCTTGGAAGGAAGGGATGAAAAACTGTTTTTT.

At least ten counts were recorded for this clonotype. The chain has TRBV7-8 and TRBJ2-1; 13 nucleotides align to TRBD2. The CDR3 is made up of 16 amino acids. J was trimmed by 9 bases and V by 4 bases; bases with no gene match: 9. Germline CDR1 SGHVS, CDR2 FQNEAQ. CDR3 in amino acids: CASSSITSGGGREQFF. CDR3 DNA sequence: TGTGCCAGCAGCTCGATTACTAGCGGGGGGGGACGTGAGCAGTTCTTC.

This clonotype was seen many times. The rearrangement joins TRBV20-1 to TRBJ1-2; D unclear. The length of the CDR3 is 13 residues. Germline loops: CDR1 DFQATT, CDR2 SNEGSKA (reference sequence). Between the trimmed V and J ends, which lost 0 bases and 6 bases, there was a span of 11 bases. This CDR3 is CSARDRGIDGYTF. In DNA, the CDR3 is TGCAGTGCTAGAGATCGAGGGATCGATGGCTACACCTTC.

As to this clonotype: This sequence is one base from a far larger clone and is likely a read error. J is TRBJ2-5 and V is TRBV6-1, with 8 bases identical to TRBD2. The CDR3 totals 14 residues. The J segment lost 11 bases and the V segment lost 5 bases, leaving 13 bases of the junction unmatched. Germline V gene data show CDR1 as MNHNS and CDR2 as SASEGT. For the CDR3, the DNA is TGTGCCAGCAGTCCTACTAGCGGCTACAATGAGCAGTACTTC. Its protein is CASSPTSGYNEQYF.

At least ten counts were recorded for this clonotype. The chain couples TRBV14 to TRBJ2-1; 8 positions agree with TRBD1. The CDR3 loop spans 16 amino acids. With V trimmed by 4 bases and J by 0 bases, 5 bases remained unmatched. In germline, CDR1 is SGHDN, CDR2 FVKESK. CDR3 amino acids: CASSRDRLYSYNEQFF. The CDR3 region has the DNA TGTGCCAGCAGCCGGGACAGGTTATACTCCTACAATGAGCAGTTCTTC.

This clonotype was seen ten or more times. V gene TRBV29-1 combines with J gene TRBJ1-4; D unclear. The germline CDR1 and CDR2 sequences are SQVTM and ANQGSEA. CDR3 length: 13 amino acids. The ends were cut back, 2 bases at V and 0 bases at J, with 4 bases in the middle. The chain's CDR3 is CSVEPATNEKLFF. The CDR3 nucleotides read TGCAGCGTTGAACCTGCAACTAATGAAAAACTGTTTTTT. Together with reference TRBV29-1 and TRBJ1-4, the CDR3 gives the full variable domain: SAVISQKPSRDICQRGTSLTIQCQVDSQVTMMFWYRQQPGQSLTLIATANQGSEATYESGFVIDKFPISRPNLTFSTLTVSNMSPEDSSIYLCSVEPATNEKLFFGSGTQLSVL.

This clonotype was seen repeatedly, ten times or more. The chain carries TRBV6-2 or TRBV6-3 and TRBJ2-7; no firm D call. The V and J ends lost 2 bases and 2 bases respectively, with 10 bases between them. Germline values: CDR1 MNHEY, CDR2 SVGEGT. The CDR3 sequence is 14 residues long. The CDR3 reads CASSYVGIAYEQYF. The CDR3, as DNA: TGTGCCAGCAGTTACGTGGGAATCGCCTACGAGCAGTACTTC.

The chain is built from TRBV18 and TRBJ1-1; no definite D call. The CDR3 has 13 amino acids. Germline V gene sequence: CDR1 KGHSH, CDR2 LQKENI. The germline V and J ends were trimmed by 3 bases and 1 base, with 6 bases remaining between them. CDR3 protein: CASSPRSNTEAFF. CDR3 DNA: TGTGCCAGCTCACCGCGATCGAACACTGAAGCTTTCTTT.

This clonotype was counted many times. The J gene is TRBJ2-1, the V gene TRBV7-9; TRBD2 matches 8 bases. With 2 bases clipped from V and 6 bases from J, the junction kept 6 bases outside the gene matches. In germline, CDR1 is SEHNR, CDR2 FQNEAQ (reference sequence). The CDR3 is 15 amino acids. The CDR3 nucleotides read TGTGCCAGCAGCTTAAGTGGGAGCGGGGGCAATGAGCAGTTCTTC. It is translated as CASSLSGSGGNEQFF.

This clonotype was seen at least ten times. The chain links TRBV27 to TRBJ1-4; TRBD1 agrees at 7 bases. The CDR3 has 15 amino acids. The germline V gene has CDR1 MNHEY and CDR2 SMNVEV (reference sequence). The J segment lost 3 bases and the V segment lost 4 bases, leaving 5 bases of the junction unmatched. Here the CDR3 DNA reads TGTGCCAGCAGTTACCGAGGGGGCCCTAATGAAAAACTGTTTTTT. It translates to CASSYRGGPNEKLFF.

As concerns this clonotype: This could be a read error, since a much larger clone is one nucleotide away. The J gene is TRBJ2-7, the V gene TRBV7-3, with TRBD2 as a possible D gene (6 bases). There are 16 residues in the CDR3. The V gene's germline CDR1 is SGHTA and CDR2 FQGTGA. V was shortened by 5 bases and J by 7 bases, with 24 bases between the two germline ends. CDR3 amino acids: CASSLKPSAQGNEQYF. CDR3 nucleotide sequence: TGTGCCAGCAGCCTCAAGCCTAGCGCCCAGGGCAATGAGCAGTACTTC.

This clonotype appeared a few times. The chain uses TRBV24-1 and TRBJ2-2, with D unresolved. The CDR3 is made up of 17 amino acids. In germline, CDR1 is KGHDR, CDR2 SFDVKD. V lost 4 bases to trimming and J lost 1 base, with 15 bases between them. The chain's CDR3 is CATSEKPRVGNTGELFF. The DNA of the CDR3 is TGTGCCACCAGTGAAAAGCCCCGGGTAGGGAACACCGGGGAGCTGTTTTTT.

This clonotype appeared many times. CDR3 protein: CASSQDPKETQYF. DNA of the CDR3: TGCGCCAGCAGCCAGGACCCTAAAGAGACCCAGTACTTC. The chain carries TRBV5-1 and TRBJ2-5; the D is unclear. The germline V gene has CDR1 SGHRS and CDR2 YFSETQ. V shed 4 bases and J shed 3 bases, with 10 bases lying between them. The CDR3 has 13 residues.

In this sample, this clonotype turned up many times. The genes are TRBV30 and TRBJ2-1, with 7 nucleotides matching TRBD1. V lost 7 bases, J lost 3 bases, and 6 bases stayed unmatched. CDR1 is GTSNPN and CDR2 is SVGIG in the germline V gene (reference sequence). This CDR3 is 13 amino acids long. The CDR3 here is CAYRDRVYNEQFF. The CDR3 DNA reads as TGTGCCTACCGAGACAGGGTCTACAATGAGCAGTTCTTC.

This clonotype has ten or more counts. Here the CDR3 reads CASSYGGSRANVLTF. CDR3 bases: TGTGCCAGCAGTTACGGGGGATCTCGGGCCAACGTCCTGACTTTC. This chain links TRBV6-1 with TRBJ2-6, with D perhaps TRBD2 (6 bases). The CDR3 contains 15 residues. Germline CDR1 MNHNS, CDR2 SASEGT. V was pared by 5 bases and J by 5 bases, with 13 bases between.

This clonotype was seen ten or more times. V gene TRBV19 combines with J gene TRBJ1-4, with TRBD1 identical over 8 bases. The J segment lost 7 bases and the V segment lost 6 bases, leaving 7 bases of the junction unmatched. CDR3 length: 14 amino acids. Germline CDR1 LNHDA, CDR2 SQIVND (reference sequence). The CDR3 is CASSLQGAPEKLFF. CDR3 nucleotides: TGTGCCAGTAGCCTCCAGGGGGCCCCTGAAAAACTGTTTTTT.

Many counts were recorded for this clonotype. The CDR3 sequence is CSASGEYGNQPQHF. The DNA for the CDR3 is TGCAGTGCGTCAGGAGAATACGGCAATCAGCCCCAGCATTTT. The V gene is TRBV20-1, the J gene TRBJ1-5; D ambiguous. V was pared by 6 bases and J by 2 bases, with 14 bases between. This CDR3 comprises 14 residues. Germline V gives CDR1 DFQATT, CDR2 SNEGSKA (reference sequence).

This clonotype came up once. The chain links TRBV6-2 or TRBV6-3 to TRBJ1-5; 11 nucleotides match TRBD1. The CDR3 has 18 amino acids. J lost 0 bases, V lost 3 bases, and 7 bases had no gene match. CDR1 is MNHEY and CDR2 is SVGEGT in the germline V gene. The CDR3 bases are TGTGCCAGCAGTTATGGCGGACAGGGGGCGGGTAGCAATCAGCCCCAGCATTTT. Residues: CASSYGGQGAGSNQPQHF.

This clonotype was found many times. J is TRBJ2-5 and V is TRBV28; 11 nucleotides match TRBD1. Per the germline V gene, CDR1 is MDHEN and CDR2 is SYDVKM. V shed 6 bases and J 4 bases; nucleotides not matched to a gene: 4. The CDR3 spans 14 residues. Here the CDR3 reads CASSRTGGTETQYF. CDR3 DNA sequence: TGTGCCAGCAGCCGGACAGGGGGCACAGAGACCCAGTACTTC.

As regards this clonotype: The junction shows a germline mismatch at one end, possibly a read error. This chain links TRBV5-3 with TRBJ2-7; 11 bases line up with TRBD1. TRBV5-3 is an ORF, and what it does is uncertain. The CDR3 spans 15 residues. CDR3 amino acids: CASSLRTGGFDEQYF. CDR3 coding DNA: TGTGCCAGCAGCTTGCGGACAGGGGGCTTCGACGAGCAGTACTTC.

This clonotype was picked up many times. The CDR3 sequence is CASSPPGTGSTDTQYF. The CDR3 DNA sequence: TGTGCCAGCTCACCACCAGGGACAGGTAGCACAGATACGCAGTATTTT. The gene calls are TRBV18 and TRBJ2-3; 8 nucleotides align to TRBD1. Trimming cost V 0 bases and J 0 bases; bases outside gene matches: 2. The CDR3 consists of 16 residues. Germline CDR1 is KGHSH and CDR2 is LQKENI.

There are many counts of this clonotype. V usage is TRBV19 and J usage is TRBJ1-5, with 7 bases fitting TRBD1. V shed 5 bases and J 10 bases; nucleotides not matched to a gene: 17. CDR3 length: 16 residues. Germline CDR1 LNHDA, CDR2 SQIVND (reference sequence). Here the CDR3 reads CASSVPTRQGSPPQHF. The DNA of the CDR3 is TGTGCCAGTAGTGTCCCGACCCGACAGGGTTCCCCCCCCCAGCATTTT. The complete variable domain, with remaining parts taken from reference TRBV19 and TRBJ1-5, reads DGGITQSPKYLFRKEGQNVTLSCEQNLNHDAMYWYRQDPGQGLRLIYYSQIVNDFQKGDIAEGYSVSREKKESFPLTVTSAQKNPTAFYLCASSVPTRQGSPPQHFGDGTRLSIL.

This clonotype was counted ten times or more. CDR3: CASSLRGSGGRNEQFF. Here the CDR3 DNA reads TGTGCCAGTAGTCTCCGGGGCAGCGGGGGTCGGAATGAGCAGTTCTTC. The chain couples TRBV19 to TRBJ2-1, with 8 bases aligning to TRBD2. J gave up 7 bases and V 5 bases, and 13 bases lay outside the gene matches. Germline CDR1 is LNHDA and CDR2 is SQIVND (reference sequence). The CDR3 contains 16 residues.

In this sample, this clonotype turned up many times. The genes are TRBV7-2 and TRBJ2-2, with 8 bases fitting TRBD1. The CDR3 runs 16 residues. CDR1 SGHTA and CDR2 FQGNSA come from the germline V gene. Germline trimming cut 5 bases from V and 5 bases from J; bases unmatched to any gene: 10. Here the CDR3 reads CASSTRTGIVTGELFF. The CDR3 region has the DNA TGTGCCAGCAGCACACGGACAGGGATTGTTACCGGGGAGCTGTTTTTT.

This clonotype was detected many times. The CDR3 nucleotides are TGTGCCAGCAGCTTAAGCTTTATACCGGGACAGCCTAATGAAAAACTGTTTTTT. Translation: CASSLSFIPGQPNEKLFF. V usage is TRBV7-3 and J usage is TRBJ1-4, with 7 bases lining up with TRBD1. Germline assignment: CDR1 SGHTA and CDR2 FQGTGA. After removal of 1 base from V and 3 bases from J, the junction contained 11 bases not matched to a gene. The CDR3 loop spans 18 amino acids.

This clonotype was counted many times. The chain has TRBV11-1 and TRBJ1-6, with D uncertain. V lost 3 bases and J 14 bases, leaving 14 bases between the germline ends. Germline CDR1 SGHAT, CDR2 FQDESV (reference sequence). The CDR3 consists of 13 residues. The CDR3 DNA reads TGTGCCAGCAGCTTTGATCCCAAGGGAGCCCTCCACTTT. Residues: CASSFDPKGALHF.

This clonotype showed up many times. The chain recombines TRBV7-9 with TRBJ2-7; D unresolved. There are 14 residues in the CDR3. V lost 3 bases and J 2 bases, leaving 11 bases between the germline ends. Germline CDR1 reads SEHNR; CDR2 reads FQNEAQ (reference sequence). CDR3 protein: CASSFGWATYEQYF. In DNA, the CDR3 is TGTGCCAGCAGCTTTGGTTGGGCCACCTACGAGCAGTACTTC.

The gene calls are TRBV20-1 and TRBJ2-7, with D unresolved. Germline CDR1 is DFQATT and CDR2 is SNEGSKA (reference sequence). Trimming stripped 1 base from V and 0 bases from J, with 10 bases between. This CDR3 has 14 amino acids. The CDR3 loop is CSARVQPSSYEQYF. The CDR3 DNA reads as TGCAGTGCTAGAGTACAGCCGAGCTCCTACGAGCAGTACTTC.

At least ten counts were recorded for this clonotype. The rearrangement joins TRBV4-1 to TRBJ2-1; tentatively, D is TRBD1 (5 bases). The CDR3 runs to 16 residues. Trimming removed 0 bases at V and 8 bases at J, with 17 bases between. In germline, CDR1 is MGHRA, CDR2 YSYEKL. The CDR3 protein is CASSQDQQGSIYEQFF. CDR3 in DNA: TGCGCCAGCAGCCAAGATCAGCAGGGTTCGATCTATGAGCAGTTCTTC.

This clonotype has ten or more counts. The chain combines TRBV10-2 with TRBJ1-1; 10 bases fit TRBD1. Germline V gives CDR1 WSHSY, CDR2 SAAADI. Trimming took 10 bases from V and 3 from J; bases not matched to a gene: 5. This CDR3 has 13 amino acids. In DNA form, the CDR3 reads TGCGCCACCTCGGACAGGGGGGACACTGAAGCTTTCTTT. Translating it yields CATSDRGDTEAFF.

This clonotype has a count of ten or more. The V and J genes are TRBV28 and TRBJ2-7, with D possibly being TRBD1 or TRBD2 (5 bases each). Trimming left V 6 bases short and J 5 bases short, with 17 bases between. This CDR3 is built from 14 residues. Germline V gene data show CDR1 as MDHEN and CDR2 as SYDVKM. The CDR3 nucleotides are TGTGCCAGCAGCACCTCGTTGGGGGTCCACGAGCAGTACTTC. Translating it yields CASSTSLGVHEQYF.